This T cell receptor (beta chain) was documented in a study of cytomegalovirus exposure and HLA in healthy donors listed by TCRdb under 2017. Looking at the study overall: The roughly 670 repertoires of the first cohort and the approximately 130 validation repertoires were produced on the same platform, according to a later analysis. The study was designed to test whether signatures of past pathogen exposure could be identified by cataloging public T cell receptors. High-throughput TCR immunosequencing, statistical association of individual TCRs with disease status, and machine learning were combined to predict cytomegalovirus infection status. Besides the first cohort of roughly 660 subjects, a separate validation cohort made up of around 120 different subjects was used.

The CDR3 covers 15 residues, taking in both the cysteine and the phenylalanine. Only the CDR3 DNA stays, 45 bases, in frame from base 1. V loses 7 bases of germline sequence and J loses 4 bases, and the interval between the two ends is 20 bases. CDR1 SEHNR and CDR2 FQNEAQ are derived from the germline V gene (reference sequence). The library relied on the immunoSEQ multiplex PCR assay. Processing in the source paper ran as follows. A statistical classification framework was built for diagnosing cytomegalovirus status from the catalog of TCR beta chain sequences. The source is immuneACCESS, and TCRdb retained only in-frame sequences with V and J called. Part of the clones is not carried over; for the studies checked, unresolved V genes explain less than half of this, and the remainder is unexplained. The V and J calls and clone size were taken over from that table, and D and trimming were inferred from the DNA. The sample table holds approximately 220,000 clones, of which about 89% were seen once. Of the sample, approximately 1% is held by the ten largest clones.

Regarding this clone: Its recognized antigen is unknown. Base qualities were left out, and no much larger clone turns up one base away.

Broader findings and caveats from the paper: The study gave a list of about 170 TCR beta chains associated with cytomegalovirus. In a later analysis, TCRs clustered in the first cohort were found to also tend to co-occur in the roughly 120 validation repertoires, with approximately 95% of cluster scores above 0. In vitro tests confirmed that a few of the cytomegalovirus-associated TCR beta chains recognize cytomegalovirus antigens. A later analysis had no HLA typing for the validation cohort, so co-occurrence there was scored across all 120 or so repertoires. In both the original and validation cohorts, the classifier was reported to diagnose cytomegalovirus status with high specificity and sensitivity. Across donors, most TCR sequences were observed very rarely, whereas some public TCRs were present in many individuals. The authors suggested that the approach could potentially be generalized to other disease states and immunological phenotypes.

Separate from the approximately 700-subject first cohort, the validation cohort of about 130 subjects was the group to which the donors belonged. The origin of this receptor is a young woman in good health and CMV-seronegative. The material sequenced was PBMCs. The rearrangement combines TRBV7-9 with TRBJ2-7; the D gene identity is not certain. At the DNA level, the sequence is TGTGCCAGCACAACTTCTATGCAATACCCTTACGAGCAGTACTTC. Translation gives CASTTSMQYPYEQYF.